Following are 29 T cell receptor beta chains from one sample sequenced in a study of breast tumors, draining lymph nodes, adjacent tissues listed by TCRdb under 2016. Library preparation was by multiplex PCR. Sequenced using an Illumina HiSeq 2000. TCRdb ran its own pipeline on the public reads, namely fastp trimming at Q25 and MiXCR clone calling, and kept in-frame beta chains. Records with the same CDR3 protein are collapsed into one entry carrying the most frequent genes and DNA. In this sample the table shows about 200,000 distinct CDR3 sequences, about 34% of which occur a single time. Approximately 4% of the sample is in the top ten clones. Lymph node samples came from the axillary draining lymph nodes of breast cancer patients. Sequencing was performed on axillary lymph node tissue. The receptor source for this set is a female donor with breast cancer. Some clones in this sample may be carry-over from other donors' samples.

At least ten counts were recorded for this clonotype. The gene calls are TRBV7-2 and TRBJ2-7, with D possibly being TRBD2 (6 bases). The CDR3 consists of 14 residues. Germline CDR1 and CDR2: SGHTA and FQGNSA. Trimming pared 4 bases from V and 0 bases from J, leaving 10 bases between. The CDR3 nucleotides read TGTGCCAGCAGCTCCACTAGCACCTCCTACGAGCAGTACTTC. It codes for CASSSTSTSYEQYF.

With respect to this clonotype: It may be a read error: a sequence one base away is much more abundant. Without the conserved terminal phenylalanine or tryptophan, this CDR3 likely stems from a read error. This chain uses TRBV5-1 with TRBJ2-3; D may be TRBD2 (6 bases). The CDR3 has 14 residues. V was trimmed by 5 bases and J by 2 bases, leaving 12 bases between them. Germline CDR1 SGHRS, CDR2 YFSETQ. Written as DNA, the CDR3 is TGCGCCAGCAGTCCTGGGGGGTCCACAGATACGCAGTATATT. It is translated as CASSPGGSTDTQYI.

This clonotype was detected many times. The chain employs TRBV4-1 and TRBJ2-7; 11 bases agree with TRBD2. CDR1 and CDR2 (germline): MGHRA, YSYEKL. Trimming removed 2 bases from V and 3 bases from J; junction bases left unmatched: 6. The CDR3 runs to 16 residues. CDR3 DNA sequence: TGCGCCAGCAGCCAATTAACTAGCGGGGGATTCTACGAGCAGTACTTC. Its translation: CASSQLTSGGFYEQYF.

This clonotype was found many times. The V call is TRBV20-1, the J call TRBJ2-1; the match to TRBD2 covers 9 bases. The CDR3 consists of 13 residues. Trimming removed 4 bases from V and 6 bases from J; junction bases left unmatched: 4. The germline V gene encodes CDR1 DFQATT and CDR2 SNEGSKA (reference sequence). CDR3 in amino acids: CSAMREGGNEQFF. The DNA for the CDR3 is TGCAGTGCTATGCGGGAGGGCGGCAATGAGCAGTTCTTC.

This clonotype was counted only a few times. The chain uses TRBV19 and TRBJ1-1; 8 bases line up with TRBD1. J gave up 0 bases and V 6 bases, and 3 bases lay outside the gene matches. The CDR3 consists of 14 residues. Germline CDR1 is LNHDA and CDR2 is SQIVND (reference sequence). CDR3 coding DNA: TGTGCCAGTAGGGCAGGGGGCATGAACACTGAAGCTTTCTTT. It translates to CASRAGGMNTEAFF.

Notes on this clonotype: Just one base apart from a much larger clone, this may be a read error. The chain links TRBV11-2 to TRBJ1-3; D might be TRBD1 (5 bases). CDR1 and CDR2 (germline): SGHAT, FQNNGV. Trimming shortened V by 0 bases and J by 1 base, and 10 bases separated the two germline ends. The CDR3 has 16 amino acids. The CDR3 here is CASSLEQGTSGNTIYF. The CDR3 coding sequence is TGTGCCAGCAGCTTAGAGCAGGGCACTTCTGGAAACACCATATATTTT.

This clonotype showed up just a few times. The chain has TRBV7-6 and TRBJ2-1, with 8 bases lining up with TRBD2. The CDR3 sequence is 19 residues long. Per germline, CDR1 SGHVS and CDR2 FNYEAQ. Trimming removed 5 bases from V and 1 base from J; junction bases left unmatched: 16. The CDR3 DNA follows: TGTGCCAGCAGCCAAGCTCATGGAATGGCGGGGGGTTCCTACAATGAGCAGTTCTTC. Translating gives CASSQAHGMAGGSYNEQFF.

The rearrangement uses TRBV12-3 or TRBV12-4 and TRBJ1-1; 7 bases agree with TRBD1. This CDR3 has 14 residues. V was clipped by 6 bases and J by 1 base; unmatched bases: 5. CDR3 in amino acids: CASRGQTSNTEAFF. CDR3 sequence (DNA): TGTGCCAGCAGGGGACAGACTTCGAACACTGAAGCTTTCTTT.

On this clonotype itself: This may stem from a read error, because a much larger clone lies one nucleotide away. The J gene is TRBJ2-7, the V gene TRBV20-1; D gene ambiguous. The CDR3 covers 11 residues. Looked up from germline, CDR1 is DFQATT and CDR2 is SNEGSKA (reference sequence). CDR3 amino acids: CSARIAYEQSF. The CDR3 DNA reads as TGCAGTGCTCGGATCGCCTACGAGCAGTCCTTC.

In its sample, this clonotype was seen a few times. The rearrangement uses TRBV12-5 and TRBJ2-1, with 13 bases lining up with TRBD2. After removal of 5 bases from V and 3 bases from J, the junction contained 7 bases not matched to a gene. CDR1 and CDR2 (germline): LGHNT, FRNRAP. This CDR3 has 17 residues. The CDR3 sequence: CASGSTSGRAVYNEQFF. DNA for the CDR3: TGTGCTAGTGGTAGCACTAGCGGGAGGGCCGTCTACAATGAGCAGTTCTTC. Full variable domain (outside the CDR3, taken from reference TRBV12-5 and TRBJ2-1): DARVTQTPRHKVTEMGQEVTMRCQPILGHNTVFWYRQTMMQGLELLAYFRNRAPLDDSGMPKDRFSAEMPDATLATLKIQPSEPRDSAVYFCASGSTSGRAVYNEQFFGPGTRLTVL.

CDR3 region: CASSELTSGGSDTQYF. The CDR3 nucleotides read TGTGCCAGCAGTGAATTAACTAGCGGGGGGTCAGATACGCAGTATTTT. The chain is built from TRBV25-1 and TRBJ2-3, with 12 bases lining up with TRBD2. Germline lookup yields CDR1 MGHDK and CDR2 SYGVNS. Trimming took 1 base from V and 4 from J; bases not matched to a gene: 3. This CDR3 is built from 16 residues.

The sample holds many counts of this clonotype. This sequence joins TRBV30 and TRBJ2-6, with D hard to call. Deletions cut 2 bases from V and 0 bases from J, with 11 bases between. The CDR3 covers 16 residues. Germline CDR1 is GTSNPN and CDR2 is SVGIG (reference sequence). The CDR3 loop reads CAWSKKSPSGANVLTF. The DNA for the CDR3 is TGTGCCTGGAGTAAAAAGTCCCCCTCTGGGGCCAACGTCCTGACTTTC.

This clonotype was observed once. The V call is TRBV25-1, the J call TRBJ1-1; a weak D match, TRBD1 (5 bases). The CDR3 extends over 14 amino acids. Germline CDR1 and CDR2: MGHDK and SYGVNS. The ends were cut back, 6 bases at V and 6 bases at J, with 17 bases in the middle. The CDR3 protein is CASRRAGSSAEAFF. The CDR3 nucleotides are TGTGCCAGCAGGCGGGCAGGGAGTAGCGCTGAAGCTTTCTTT.

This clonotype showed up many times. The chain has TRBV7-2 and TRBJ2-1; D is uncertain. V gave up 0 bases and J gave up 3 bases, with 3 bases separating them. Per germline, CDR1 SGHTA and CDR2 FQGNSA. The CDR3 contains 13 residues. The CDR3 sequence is CASSLARYNEQFF. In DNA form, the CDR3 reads TGTGCCAGCAGCTTAGCCCGCTACAATGAGCAGTTCTTC.

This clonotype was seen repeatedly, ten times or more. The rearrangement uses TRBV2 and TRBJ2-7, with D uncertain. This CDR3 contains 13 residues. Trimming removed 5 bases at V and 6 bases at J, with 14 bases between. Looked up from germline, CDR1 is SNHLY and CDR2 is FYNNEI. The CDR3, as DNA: TGTGCCAGCAGTCCACTTGCCAGGAGCGAGCAGTACTTC. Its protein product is CASSPLARSEQYF.

The DNA of the CDR3 is TGTGCCAGCAGTTGGGGGGTCGGGGCTTTAGAGACCCAGTACTTC. Protein product: CASSWGVGALETQYF. The chain joins TRBV6-1 to TRBJ2-5, with a possible D match to TRBD2 (6 bases). The length of the CDR3 is 15 residues. CDR1 MNHNS and CDR2 SASEGT come from the germline V gene. V dropped 5 bases and J dropped 4 bases, with 17 bases sitting between them.

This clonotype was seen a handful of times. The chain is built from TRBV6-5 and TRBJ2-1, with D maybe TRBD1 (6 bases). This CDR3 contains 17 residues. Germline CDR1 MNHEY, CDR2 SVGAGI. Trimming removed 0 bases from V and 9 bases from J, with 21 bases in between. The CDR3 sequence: CASSYSTSPIVGGEQFF. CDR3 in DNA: TGTGCCAGCAGTTACTCGACCAGTCCAATTGTAGGGGGTGAGCAGTTCTTC.

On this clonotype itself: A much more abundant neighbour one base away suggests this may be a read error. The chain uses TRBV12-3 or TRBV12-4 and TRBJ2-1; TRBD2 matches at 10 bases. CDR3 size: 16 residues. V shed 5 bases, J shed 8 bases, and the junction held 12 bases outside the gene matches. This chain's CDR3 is CASSPLVPSGGDEQFF. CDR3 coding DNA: TGTGCCAGCAGTCCGCTAGTCCCCAGCGGGGGGGATGAGCAGTTCTTC.

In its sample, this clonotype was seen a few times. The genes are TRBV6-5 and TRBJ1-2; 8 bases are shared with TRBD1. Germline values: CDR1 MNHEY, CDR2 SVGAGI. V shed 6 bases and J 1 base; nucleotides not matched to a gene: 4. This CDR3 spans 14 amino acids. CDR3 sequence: CASSRDRSNYGYTF. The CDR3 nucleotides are TGTGCCAGCAGCCGGGACAGGAGTAACTATGGCTACACCTTC.

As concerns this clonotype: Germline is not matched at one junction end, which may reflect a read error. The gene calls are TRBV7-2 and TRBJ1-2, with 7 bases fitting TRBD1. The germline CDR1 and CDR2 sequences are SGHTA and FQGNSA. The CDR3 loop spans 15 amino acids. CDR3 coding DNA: TGTGCCAGCAGCCCACGACAGGGAGGTTCCTATGGCTACCCCTTC. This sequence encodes CASSPRQGGSYGYPF.

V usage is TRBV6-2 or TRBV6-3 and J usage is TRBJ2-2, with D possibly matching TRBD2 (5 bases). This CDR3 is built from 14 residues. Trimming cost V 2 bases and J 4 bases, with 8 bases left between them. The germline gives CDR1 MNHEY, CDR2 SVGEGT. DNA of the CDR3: TGTGCCAGCAGTTACGGACTTTTCACCGGGGAGCTGTTTTTT. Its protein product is CASSYGLFTGELFF.

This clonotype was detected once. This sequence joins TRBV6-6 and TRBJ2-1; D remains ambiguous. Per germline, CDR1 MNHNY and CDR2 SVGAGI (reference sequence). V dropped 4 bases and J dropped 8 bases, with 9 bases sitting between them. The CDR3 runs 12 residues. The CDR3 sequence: CASSSFSHEQFF. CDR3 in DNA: TGTGCCAGCAGTTCTTTTTCCCATGAGCAGTTCTTC.

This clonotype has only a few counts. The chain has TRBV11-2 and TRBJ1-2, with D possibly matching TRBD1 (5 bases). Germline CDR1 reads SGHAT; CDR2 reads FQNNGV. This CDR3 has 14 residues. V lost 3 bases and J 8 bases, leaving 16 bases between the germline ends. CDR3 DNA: TGTGCCAGCAGCTTCGTGGACGGGGCCCTCGGCTACACCTTC. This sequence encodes CASSFVDGALGYTF.

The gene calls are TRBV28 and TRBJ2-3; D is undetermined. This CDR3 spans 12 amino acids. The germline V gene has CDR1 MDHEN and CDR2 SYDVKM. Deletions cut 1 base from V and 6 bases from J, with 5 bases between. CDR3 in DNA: TGTGCCAGCAGTTTATCCAAGGATACGCAGTATTTT. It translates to CASSLSKDTQYF.

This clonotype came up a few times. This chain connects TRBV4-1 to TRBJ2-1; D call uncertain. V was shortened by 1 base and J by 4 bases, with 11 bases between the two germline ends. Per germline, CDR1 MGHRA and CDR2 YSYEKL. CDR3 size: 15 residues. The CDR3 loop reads CASSQVRRSYNEQFF. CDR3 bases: TGCGCCAGCAGCCAAGTCCGGAGAAGTTACAATGAGCAGTTCTTC.

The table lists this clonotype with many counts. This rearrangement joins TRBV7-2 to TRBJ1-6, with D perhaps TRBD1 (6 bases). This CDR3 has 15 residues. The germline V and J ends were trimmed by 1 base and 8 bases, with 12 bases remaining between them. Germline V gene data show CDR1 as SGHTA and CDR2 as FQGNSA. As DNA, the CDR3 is TGTGCCAGCAGCTTAGGCGCAGGGGCTGATTCACCCCTCCACTTT. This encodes CASSLGAGADSPLHF.

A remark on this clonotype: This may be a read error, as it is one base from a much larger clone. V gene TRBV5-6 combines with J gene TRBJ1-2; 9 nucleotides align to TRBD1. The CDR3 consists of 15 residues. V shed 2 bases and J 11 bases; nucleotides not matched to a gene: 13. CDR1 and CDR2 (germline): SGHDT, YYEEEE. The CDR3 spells CASSFAQGAAVKYTF. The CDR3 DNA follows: TGTGCCAGCAGCTTTGCACAGGGGGCAGCAGTCAAATACACCTTC.

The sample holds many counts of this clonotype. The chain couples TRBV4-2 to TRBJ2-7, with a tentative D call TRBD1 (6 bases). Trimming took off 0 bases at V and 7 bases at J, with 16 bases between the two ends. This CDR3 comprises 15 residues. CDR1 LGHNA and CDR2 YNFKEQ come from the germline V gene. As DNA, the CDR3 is TGTGCCAGCAGCCAAGATTCTTCAGGGGCCGGAGAGCAGTACTTC. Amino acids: CASSQDSSGAGEQYF.

CDR3 protein: CATTGVLGGTGANVLTF. In nucleotides, the CDR3 is TGTGCCACCACCGGTGTTTTGGGGGGGACTGGGGCCAACGTCCTGACTTTC. The chain couples TRBV18 to TRBJ2-6, with 7 positions matching TRBD2. CDR3 length: 17 residues. J was trimmed by 2 bases and V by 10 bases; bases with no gene match: 14. Germline values: CDR1 KGHSH, CDR2 LQKENI.